Shown below are 32 T cell receptor beta chains from a single sample sequenced in a study of blood T cell repertoires in COVID-19. Only in-frame clones appear in the TCRdb table, and some are missing; sequencing was by immunoSEQ multiplex PCR. The table records roughly 70,000 clones, under 90% of them present only once. Sequencing used peripheral blood. All receptors come from a man in his 70s who had recovered from COVID-19.

The chain combines TRBV7-2 with TRBJ2-2, with a possible D match to TRBD1 (6 bases). Per germline, CDR1 SGHTA and CDR2 FQGNSA. Deletions cut 9 bases from V and 8 bases from J, with 13 bases between. The CDR3 length is 12 residues. The DNA for the CDR3 is TGTGCCAGTTACAGGGCACCAGGGGAGCTGTTTTTT. This gives the protein CASYRAPGELFF.

This clone was seen more than once but under ten times. V usage is TRBV6-5 and J usage is TRBJ2-1; the match to TRBD2 covers 7 bases. This CDR3 region has 15 residues. Germline loops: CDR1 MNHEY, CDR2 SVGAGI. J was trimmed by 1 base and V by 6 bases; bases with no gene match: 6. The CDR3 bases are TGTGCCAGCAGGGCGACTAGCATGTCCTACAATGAGCAGTTCTTC. Translating it yields CASRATSMSYNEQFF.

This clone was counted a few times. The chain joins TRBV6-5 to TRBJ2-3, with D perhaps TRBD1 (6 bases). The CDR3 has 14 residues. Per the germline V gene, CDR1 is MNHEY and CDR2 is SVGAGI. With 2 bases removed from V and 7 bases from J, the gap between germline ends came to 13 bases. Here the CDR3 reads CASSYQARGNTQYF. Here the CDR3 DNA reads TGTGCCAGCAGTTACCAAGCCAGGGGTAATACGCAGTATTTT.

This clone has more than one count but fewer than ten. The genes are TRBV6-1 and TRBJ1-2; 8 bases match TRBD1. Germline CDR1 MNHNS, CDR2 SASEGT. The CDR3 contains 17 residues. Unmatched junction bases numbered 13, after V lost 3 bases and J lost 4 bases. The CDR3 loop is CASSDHETGGATYGYTF. CDR3 nucleotides: TGTGCCAGCAGTGACCACGAAACAGGGGGAGCTACCTATGGCTACACCTTC.

The gene calls are TRBV11-2 and TRBJ2-1; perhaps TRBD1 as D (6 bases). This CDR3 region has 15 residues. V lost 5 bases and J lost 14, with 25 bases in between. Germline CDR1 is SGHAT and CDR2 is FQNNGV. CDR3 sequence reads: CASSLNGGGARGEFF. DNA for the CDR3: TGTGCCAGCAGCCTGAATGGGGGTGGGGCCAGGGGAGAGTTCTTC.

This sequence joins TRBV9 and TRBJ2-5, with 7 bases identical to TRBD2. After removal of 3 bases from V and 1 base from J, the junction contained 6 bases not matched to a gene. The CDR3 loop spans 15 amino acids. Germline CDR1 is SGDLS and CDR2 is YYNGEE. CDR3 nucleotides: TGTGCCAGCAGCGGGAATAGCGGGTTCCAAGAGACCCAGTACTTC. Its protein is CASSGNSGFQETQYF.

The chain uses TRBV27 and TRBJ1-5; 9 nucleotides agree with TRBD1. The CDR3 has 14 residues. Germline V gene lookup returns CDR1 MNHEY and CDR2 SMNVEV (reference sequence). Trimming cost V 6 bases and J 6 bases; bases outside gene matches: 6. In nucleotides, the CDR3 is TGTGCCAGCAGCCCACAGGGGGCCGGTCAGCCCCAGCATTTT. This encodes CASSPQGAGQPQHF.

This chain links TRBV7-8 with TRBJ2-7; D is perhaps TRBD1 (6 bases). CDR3 length equals 14 residues. The germline V gene has CDR1 SGHVS and CDR2 FQNEAQ. Trimming removed 1 base at V and 4 bases at J, with 11 bases between. In DNA form, the CDR3 reads TGTGCCAGCAGCTTAGACAGGGTTGGGTACGAGCAGTACTTC. Protein product: CASSLDRVGYEQYF.

V gene TRBV10-2 combines with J gene TRBJ1-2; maybe TRBD1 (5 bases). With 3 bases removed from V and 8 bases from J, the gap between germline ends came to 16 bases. The CDR3 length is 14 residues. Germline V gene lookup returns CDR1 WSHSY and CDR2 SAAADI. The CDR3 DNA reads TGCGCCAGCAGTGATAGGCGGGGGGGACGCGGCTACACCTTC. Encoded protein: CASSDRRGGRGYTF.

The J gene is TRBJ1-1, the V gene TRBV6-2 or TRBV6-3; D is possibly TRBD1 (5 bases). V was clipped by 5 bases and J by 0 bases, with 19 bases between them. The germline CDR1 and CDR2 sequences are MNHEY and SVGEGT. There are 17 residues in the CDR3. CDR3 sequence: CASSRAVGAGMNTEAFF. DNA of the CDR3: TGTGCCAGCAGTCGCGCGGTCGGGGCGGGGATGAACACTGAAGCTTTCTTT.

The chain combines TRBV19 with TRBJ1-3; 7 positions agree with TRBD1. Per the germline V gene, CDR1 is LNHDA and CDR2 is SQIVND (reference sequence). Trimming at V came to 5 bases and at J to 3 bases, leaving 7 bases not matched to a gene. The CDR3 length is 15 residues. The CDR3 coding sequence is TGTGCCAGTAGTCCTCAACAGGGGATTGGAAACACCATATATTTT. Translation gives CASSPQQGIGNTIYF.

The gene calls are TRBV11-3 and TRBJ2-1, with 8 nucleotides matching TRBD1. J lost 2 bases, V lost 5 bases, and 14 bases had no gene match. CDR1 and CDR2 from the germline V gene are SGHNT and YENEEA. CDR3 length: 18 amino acids. The CDR3, as DNA: TGTGCCAGCAGCCAAGACGCGTCAGGGGGCCCCCCCTACAATGAGCAGTTCTTC. Encoded protein: CASSQDASGGPPYNEQFF.

The chain employs TRBV6-1 and TRBJ1-6; 10 bases map to TRBD1. The CDR3 extends over 16 amino acids. Germline-derived CDR1 and CDR2 are MNHNS and SASEGT. V was pared by 0 bases and J by 6 bases, with 2 bases of the junction left unmatched. In DNA, the CDR3 is TGTGCCAGCAGTGAAGCTGGACAGGGGGGTAATTCACCCCTCCACTTT. Its protein is CASSEAGQGGNSPLHF.

The chain carries TRBV4-2 and TRBJ1-4; no firm D call. V lost 4 bases and J 2 bases, leaving 14 bases between the germline ends. Germline V gives CDR1 LGHNA, CDR2 YNFKEQ. This CDR3 contains 16 residues. DNA for the CDR3: TGTGCCAGCAGCCTCGTGGGCTCGGGGACTAATGAAAAACTGTTTTTT. Protein product: CASSLVGSGTNEKLFF.

CDR3 residues: CASNRASGGSYNEQFF. The CDR3 region has the DNA TGTGCCAGTAATAGGGCTAGCGGGGGATCCTACAATGAGCAGTTCTTC. The rearrangement links TRBV2 to TRBJ2-1; 10 nucleotides line up with TRBD2. This CDR3 has 16 residues. V was clipped by 9 bases and J by 1 base; unmatched bases: 9. Per germline, CDR1 SNHLY and CDR2 FYNNEI. The entire variable domain, with the rest obtained from reference TRBV2 and TRBJ2-1, is as follows: EPEVTQTPSHQVTQMGQEVILRCVPISNHLYFYWYRQILGQKVEFLVSFYNNEISEKSEIFDDQFSVERPDGSNFTLKIRSTKLEDSAMYFCASNRASGGSYNEQFFGPGTRLTVL.

The V and J genes are TRBV29-1 and TRBJ2-3, with 8 bases identical to TRBD1. Looked up from germline, CDR1 is SQVTM and CDR2 is ANQGSEA. After removal of 3 bases from V and 0 bases from J, the junction contained 5 bases not matched to a gene. This CDR3 contains 15 residues. The DNA for the CDR3 is TGCAGCGTTGACGGGACAGGCCTAAGCACAGATACGCAGTATTTT. Its protein is CSVDGTGLSTDTQYF.

The chain carries TRBV29-1 and TRBJ2-6; a possible D gene is TRBD1 (6 bases). The CDR3 has 17 amino acids. Trimming took 0 bases from V and 0 from J, leaving 12 bases between them. CDR1 SQVTM and CDR2 ANQGSEA come from the germline V gene. The CDR3 loop is CSVEDRDKSSGANVLTF. The CDR3, as DNA: TGCAGCGTTGAAGACCGGGACAAAAGCTCTGGGGCCAACGTCCTGACTTTC.

This clone was observed a few times. This chain joins TRBV6-2 or TRBV6-3 and TRBJ1-1; D uncertain. The CDR3 has 13 amino acids. The germline gives CDR1 MNHEY, CDR2 SVGEGT. V shed 2 bases and J shed 3 bases, with 7 bases lying between them. Here the CDR3 DNA reads TGTGCCAGCAGTTACCGGGGTCACACTGAAGCTTTCTTT. Protein sequence: CASSYRGHTEAFF.

The chain employs TRBV3-1 (or the pseudogene TRBV3-2) and TRBJ1-1; a weak D match, TRBD1 (5 bases). The V end was cut by 4 bases, the J end by 0 bases, with 9 bases between. CDR1 is LGHDT, CDR2 YNNKEL, per germline (reference sequence). This CDR3 contains 14 residues. CDR3 protein: CASSLRQMNTEAFF. CDR3 DNA sequence: TGTGCCAGCAGCCTACGACAGATGAACACTGAAGCTTTCTTT.

V usage is TRBV7-2 and J usage is TRBJ2-1, with TRBD2 identical over 16 bases. V lost 3 bases to trimming and J lost 9 bases; unmatched junction nucleotides: 5. The CDR3 sequence is 16 residues long. Germline-derived CDR1 and CDR2 are SGHTA and FQGNSA. The CDR3 DNA reads as TGTGCCAGCAGCTTTACCGGGACTAGCGGGAGGGCTGAGCAGTTCTTC. Translation: CASSFTGTSGRAEQFF. The complete variable domain, with remaining parts taken from reference TRBV7-2 and TRBJ2-1, reads GAGVSQSPSNKVTEKGKDVELRCDPISGHTALYWYRQSLGQGLEFLIYFQGNSAPDKSGLPSDRFSAERTGGSVSTLTIQRTQQEDSAVYLCASSFTGTSGRAEQFFGPGTRLTVL.

This clone came up a few times. This sequence joins TRBV6-4 and TRBJ2-3; tentative D call: TRBD1 (6 bases). This CDR3 has 11 amino acids. The germline V gene encodes CDR1 MRHNA and CDR2 SNTAGT. Trimming left V 5 bases short and J 7 bases short, with 7 bases between. The CDR3 DNA reads as TGTGCCAGCAGTCAGGGGAATACGCAGTATTTT. This gives the protein CASSQGNTQYF.

CDR3 protein: CASSKRGGSTGELFF. The CDR3 DNA reads as TGTGCCAGCAGCAAGCGGGGGGGCAGCACCGGGGAGCTGTTTTTT. The J gene is TRBJ2-2, the V gene TRBV7-2; 10 bases line up with TRBD2. The V gene's germline CDR1 is SGHTA and CDR2 FQGNSA. V trimming: 5 bases; J trimming: 4 bases; junction bases outside the gene matches: 4. The length of the CDR3 is 15 residues.

The chain carries TRBV19 and TRBJ2-1, with a weak D call TRBD1 (6 bases). CDR1 and CDR2 from the germline V gene are LNHDA and SQIVND (reference sequence). The V gene lost 3 bases and the J gene lost 4 bases, with 10 bases spanning the gap. CDR3 length: 14 amino acids. The CDR3 nucleotides are TGTGCCAGTAGTATCCAGCAGGGGTACAATGAGCAGTTCTTC. Translated: CASSIQQGYNEQFF.

The chain is built from TRBV28 and TRBJ2-5, with 8 bases that match TRBD1. CDR3 length: 16 residues. With V trimmed by 5 bases and J by 0 bases, 8 bases remained unmatched. CDR1 is MDHEN and CDR2 is SYDVKM in the germline V gene. The CDR3 region is CASSTRGTGHQETQYF. The CDR3 DNA follows: TGTGCCAGCAGTACCCGTGGGACAGGACACCAAGAGACCCAGTACTTC. Based on the CDR3 plus reference TRBV28 and TRBJ2-5, the full variable domain is DVKVTQSSRYLVKRTGEKVFLECVQDMDHENMFWYRQDPGLGLRLIYFSYDVKMKEKGDIPEGYSVSREKKERFSLILESASTNQTSMYLCASSTRGTGHQETQYFGPGTRLLVL.

This CDR3 is CASSQIYNEQFF. The CDR3 region has the DNA TGTGCCAGCAGTCAGATTTACAATGAGCAGTTCTTC. V is TRBV3-1 (or the pseudogene TRBV3-2) and J is TRBJ2-1; D is unclear. Germline lookup yields CDR1 LGHDT and CDR2 YNNKEL (reference sequence). The CDR3 runs 12 residues. The ends were cut back, 6 bases at V and 4 bases at J, with 7 bases in the middle.

The V call is TRBV6-5, the J call TRBJ2-1, with D uncertain. Germline-derived CDR1 and CDR2 are MNHEY and SVGAGI. The V and J ends lost 4 bases and 0 bases respectively, with 10 bases between them. There are 15 residues in the CDR3. The DNA for the CDR3 is TGTGCCAGCAGTTTCCGATTTAGCTCCTACAATGAGCAGTTCTTC. This sequence encodes CASSFRFSSYNEQFF.

This chain connects TRBV28 to TRBJ1-5; the D is unclear. The CDR3 length is 16 residues. The V end was cut by 5 bases, the J end by 0 bases, with 14 bases between. Germline V CDR1 and CDR2: MDHEN, SYDVKM. In nucleotides, the CDR3 is TGTGCCAGCAGTACCGCGACGGAGTATAGCAATCAGCCCCAGCATTTT. This translates into CASSTATEYSNQPQHF.

The rearrangement links TRBV7-8 to TRBJ1-2; D is undetermined. The germline CDR1 and CDR2 sequences are SGHVS and FQNEAQ. CDR3 length: 15 amino acids. V lost 3 bases and J 7 bases, leaving 18 bases between the germline ends. The CDR3 loop is CASSFASSATGGYTF. The CDR3, as DNA: TGTGCCAGCAGCTTCGCTTCTTCGGCGACGGGTGGCTACACCTTC.

This clone was seen only a few times. V usage is TRBV5-4 and J usage is TRBJ1-6, with unresolved D. This CDR3 spans 12 amino acids. With 3 bases removed from V and 10 bases from J, the gap between germline ends came to 8 bases. The germline V gene has CDR1 SGHNT and CDR2 YYREEE (reference sequence). The CDR3 DNA reads as TGTGCCAGCAGCTCGTTTGAGTCACCCCTCCACTTT. Its translation is CASSSFESPLHF.

CDR3 coding DNA: TGTGCCAGCAGCAGGGAGAAGTTCGGTATTCAGCCCCAGCATTTT. This gives the protein CASSREKFGIQPQHF. The V and J genes are TRBV21-1 and TRBJ1-5. TRBV21-1 is a recognized pseudogene. This CDR3 is 15 amino acids long.

The chain carries TRBV10-3 and TRBJ1-4, with TRBD1 identical over 8 bases. V was pared by 3 bases and J by 0 bases, with 3 bases of the junction left unmatched. There are 16 residues in the CDR3. In germline, CDR1 is ENHRY, CDR2 SYGVKD. The CDR3 DNA is TGTGCCATCAGTGACAGGGGGCGAGCAACTAATGAAAAACTGTTTTTT. This codes for CAISDRGRATNEKLFF.

The CDR3 sequence is CASSHPLRDKIFLEQYF. CDR3 DNA sequence: TGCGCCAGCAGTCATCCACTCCGGGACAAAATCTTCCTCGAGCAGTACTTC. The V gene is TRBV23-1, the J gene TRBJ2-7; D possibly corresponds to TRBD1 (6 bases). TRBV23-1 carries the ORF label, with uncertain function. CDR3 length: 17 amino acids. V gave up 3 bases and J gave up 6 bases, with 24 bases separating them.